What follows is one T cell receptor beta chain and its context. The clone's antigen remains unknown. Qualities for individual bases were not recorded, and no much larger clone is one base off. Synthetic TCR analog templates were spiked into each PCR so that absolute template abundance could be estimated from read counts. The immunoSEQ assay used bias-controlled V and J gene primers to amplify TCRbeta CDR3 regions from genomic DNA. Sequencing of rearranged TCRbeta segments was done at approximately 20X coverage. Per the original workflow: Clustering was used to correct sequencing errors, and CDR3s were annotated against IMGT to assign V, D and J genes. Out-of-frame and stop-codon sequences were excluded, and only productive TCRbeta rearrangements were used in downstream analyses. Clonality was calculated as one minus the Shannon entropy normalized by the log of the number of unique productive sequences. Clones differing between time points or between blood and tumor were identified by Fisher's exact test with Benjamini-Hochberg correction at adjusted p below 0.01. In TCRdb, the immuneACCESS table is reduced to in-frame sequences with V and J assigned. These tables do not hold every clone; where another copy was compared, an unresolved V gene accounts for under half, and the others remain unexplained. That table gives V, J and clone size, and the DNA gave D and trimming. In this sample the table shows about 49,000 clones, roughly 85% of which occur a single time. Under 9% of the sample is taken by the ten largest.

The entry originates in a study of PD-L1 blockade in urothelial cancer (TCRdb year 2017). Looking at the study overall: Therapy was started in the mid-2010s for all patients, and atezolizumab 1,200 mg was administered intravenously every 3 weeks. About 85% of the 29 patients were males with bladder-origin urothelial cancer, and about 60% of the 29 reported a prior smoking history. An ECOG performance status of 0 or 1 was recorded for the patients, and 0 to 3 prior chemotherapy regimens had been received by the patients. A median of about 150,000 T cells and 83,000 or so unique TCRs was obtained from blood samples, and a median clonality of 0.080 was observed. Twenty-nine patients had pretreatment blood TCR-seq, around 25 had at least one posttreatment blood collection, and around 25 had tumor TCR-seq. Blood samples were analyzed at two time points: 3 weeks after treatment start (second dose) and 6 weeks after treatment start. Nine patients achieved durable clinical benefit and some 20 did not. Durable clinical benefit meant progression-free survival longer than 6 months, and TCR features were also tested against progression-free and overall survival. In the same patients who had TCR sequencing, pretreatment tumors also underwent whole exome sequencing and RNA sequencing. Somatic, immune and clinical correlates of response to PD-L1 blockade with atezolizumab in urothelial cancer were the focus of an exploratory multi-omic analysis. TCR sequencing covered pretreatment tumor samples and matched, serially collected peripheral blood taken before and after atezolizumab treatment. Results the study describes overall, beyond this receptor: At 3 weeks after the start of treatment, tumor-associated TCR clones in peripheral blood had expanded more in patients with durable benefit (n of about 22, p = 0.022). A pretreatment peripheral blood TCR clonality below the median was linked to improved progression-free and overall survival. Because the sample size was small (n ≈ 27) and many exploratory analyses were performed, the results are intended to be hypothesis-generating.

A total of 29 patients with locally advanced or metastatic urothelial carcinoma, treated at Memorial Sloan Kettering on a trial protocol, made up the cohort. Peripheral blood mononuclear cells were collected from each patient pretreatment and during treatment, giving between 1 and 8 total time points per patient. The Qiagen DNeasy Blood extraction kit was used to purify genomic DNA from total PBMCs and tumor samples. PBMCs were collected pretreatment and during treatment and were isolated and stored as previously described. Trimming takes 2 bases from V and 2 bases from J, and the germline ends sit 16 bases apart. The germline V gene sets CDR1 to WSHSY and CDR2 to SAAADI. The CDR3 numbers 16 residues from cysteine through phenylalanine. The retained sequence is limited to the CDR3, 48 bases, with the frame set at the first base.

The sequence links TRBV10-2 to TRBJ2-7; the D gene is possibly TRBD1, with 6 bases matching. Sequenced material: PBMCs, taken around atezolizumab (anti-PD-L1) treatment. The clonotype originates from a man aged 55 to 69 with urothelial cancer. The DNA sequence follows: TGCGCCAGCAGTGAGGATGGACAGAGAGGCACCTACGAGCAGTACTTC. This translates into CASSEDGQRGTYEQYF.